This note documents a single TCR beta chain sequence. This sample was included in a study of blood T cell repertoires in COVID-19. Study context: Samples of COVID-19 (acute and convalescent) were obtained from the United States, Italy and Spain.

V lost 0 bases and J lost 6, with 12 bases in between. Germline loops: CDR1 WNHNN, CDR2 SYGVQD (reference sequence). This CDR3 contains 15 residues. Sequencing was performed with immunoSEQ multiplex PCR; in TCRdb, only in-frame clones are kept and a portion is missing. The data hold 250,000 to 300,000 clones, with approximately 78% observed a single time. The V call is TRBV10-1, the J call TRBJ2-1, with a tentative D call TRBD1 (5 bases). Sequencing was carried out using PBMCs or T cells enriched from blood (not recorded which). The TCR was taken from a man aged 35 to 55 who had been exposed to COVID-19. The DNA of the CDR3 is TGCGCCAGCAGTGAGTCGGGGCCCCAACCCAATGAGCAGTTCTTC. Protein sequence: CASSESGPQPNEQFF.